The 28 T cell receptor beta chains presented below share a single source sample, sequenced in a study of cytomegalovirus exposure and HLA in healthy donors. With 60 Vbeta and 13 Jbeta primers, the PCR was carried out. Produced via immunoSEQ multiplex PCR; TCRdb's table is partial and in-frame only. This sample has over 150,000 clones, with 75% to 85% found just once. What was sequenced was PBMCs. These TCRs come from a man aged 25 to 40 in good health and CMV-seropositive.

The chain joins TRBV11-2 to TRBJ2-2, with D maybe TRBD2 (5 bases). CDR1 and CDR2 from the germline V gene are SGHAT and FQNNGV. The CDR3 totals 15 residues. V was cut by 2 bases and J by 3 bases, with 10 bases left in between. The chain's CDR3 is CASSLLVGDTGELFF. CDR3 sequence (DNA): TGTGCCAGCAGCTTACTAGTCGGGGACACCGGGGAGCTGTTTTTT. Filled out from reference TRBV11-2 and TRBJ2-2, the complete variable domain reads EAGVAQSPRYKIIEKRQSVAFWCNPISGHATLYWYQQILGQGPKLLIQFQNNGVVDDSQLPKDRFSAERLKGVDSTLKIQPAKLEDSAVYLCASSLLVGDTGELFFGEGSRLTVL.

The CDR3 DNA follows: TGTGCCAGTAGTCCCGGGACAGACTATGGCTACACCTTC. Amino acids: CASSPGTDYGYTF. The gene calls are TRBV19 and TRBJ1-2; 7 nucleotides agree with TRBD1. There are 13 residues in the CDR3. Trimming removed 5 bases from V and 3 bases from J; junction bases left unmatched: 3. Per the germline V gene, CDR1 is LNHDA and CDR2 is SQIVND (reference sequence).

V is TRBV5-6 and J is TRBJ1-6; possibly TRBD1 for D (5 bases). The ends were cut back, 0 bases at V and 0 bases at J, with 10 bases in the middle. Looked up from germline, CDR1 is SGHDT and CDR2 is YYEEEE. CDR3 length: 17 residues. This CDR3 is CASSLGGLTSYNSPLHF. DNA for the CDR3: TGTGCCAGCAGCTTGGGGGGACTTACCTCCTATAATTCACCCCTCCACTTT.

The chain couples TRBV7-2 to TRBJ2-1; 13 nucleotides agree with TRBD2. CDR1 and CDR2 (germline): SGHTA, FQGNSA. The CDR3 totals 18 residues. Trimming at V came to 5 bases and at J to 5 bases, leaving 12 bases not matched to a gene. This CDR3 reads CASSPGLAGVFSHNEQFF. Here the CDR3 DNA reads TGTGCCAGCAGCCCCGGACTAGCGGGGGTTTTTTCTCACAATGAGCAGTTCTTC.

This clone was counted once. The V call is TRBV27, the J call TRBJ1-6; D is undetermined. Germline V gene sequence: CDR1 MNHEY, CDR2 SMNVEV (reference sequence). The CDR3 has 16 amino acids. Trimming cost V 5 bases and J 0 bases, with 11 bases left between them. CDR3 nucleotides: TGTGCCAGCAGTCCGACACTTAGCTCCTATAATTCACCCCTCCACTTT. Its translation is CASSPTLSSYNSPLHF.

The V gene is TRBV6-6, the J gene TRBJ2-3; no clear D. The germline gives CDR1 MNHNY, CDR2 SVGAGI (reference sequence). The CDR3 consists of 12 residues. V lost 2 bases and J 3 bases, leaving 3 bases between the germline ends. The CDR3 sequence is CASSYETDTQYF. The CDR3 nucleotides read TGTGCCAGCAGTTACGAGACAGATACGCAGTATTTT.

This chain uses TRBV11-3 with TRBJ2-7; D is unclear. This CDR3 has 13 amino acids. V was pared by 0 bases and J by 7 bases, with 10 bases between. Per germline, CDR1 SGHNT and CDR2 YENEEA. The CDR3 protein is CASSLDQVWEQYF. Written as DNA, the CDR3 is TGTGCCAGCAGCTTAGATCAGGTATGGGAGCAGTACTTC.

The genes are TRBV13 and TRBJ2-7, with TRBD1 identical over 8 bases. The ends lost 8 bases at V and 7 bases at J; junction bases unmatched: 7. CDR1 is PRHDT, CDR2 FYEKMQ, per germline (reference sequence). This CDR3 has 12 residues. As DNA, the CDR3 is TGTGCCAGCGGGGACAGGCCGGGGGAGCAGTACTTC. It specifies CASGDRPGEQYF.

The gene calls are TRBV25-1 and TRBJ2-1; 11 bases line up with TRBD1. Trimming removed 4 bases from V and 5 bases from J; junction bases left unmatched: 1. There are 14 residues in the CDR3. The germline CDR1 and CDR2 sequences are MGHDK and SYGVNS. CDR3 protein: CASSGDRGNNEQFF. In DNA, the CDR3 is TGTGCCAGCAGTGGGGACAGGGGGAACAATGAGCAGTTCTTC. The whole variable domain, remainder taken from reference TRBV25-1 and TRBJ2-1, is EADIYQTPRYLVIGTGKKITLECSQTMGHDKMYWYQQDPGMELHLIHYSYGVNSTEKGDLSSESTVSRIRTEHFPLTLESARPSHTSQYLCASSGDRGNNEQFFGPGTRLTVL.

The J gene is TRBJ2-3, the V gene TRBV5-4, with TRBD2 identical over 10 bases. Germline V CDR1 and CDR2: SGHNT, YYREEE (reference sequence). V lost 7 bases, J lost 5 bases, and 13 bases stayed unmatched. This CDR3 comprises 16 residues. The CDR3 here is CASGSRSGGAVDTQYF. The CDR3 coding sequence is TGTGCCAGCGGGTCACGGAGCGGGGGGGCCGTAGATACGCAGTATTTT.

The rearrangement links TRBV6-5 to TRBJ1-1, with a tentative D call TRBD1 (5 bases). The V end lost 5 bases, the J end lost 3 bases, and 13 bases lay between the germline ends. The CDR3 contains 14 residues. The V gene's germline CDR1 is MNHEY and CDR2 SVGAGI. CDR3 amino acids: CASSAGQGYTEAFF. The CDR3 nucleotides are TGTGCCAGCAGTGCCGGACAAGGATACACTGAAGCTTTCTTT.

This rearrangement joins TRBV4-1 to TRBJ1-4; D ambiguous. The length of the CDR3 is 16 residues. Trimming pared 3 bases from V and 0 bases from J, leaving 11 bases between. The germline gives CDR1 MGHRA, CDR2 YSYEKL. CDR3 amino acids: CASSHNLEATNEKLFF. DNA of the CDR3: TGCGCCAGCAGCCACAACCTAGAAGCAACTAATGAAAAACTGTTTTTT.

Comment on this clone: One junction end disagrees with the germline gene, perhaps due to a read error. J is TRBJ2-7 and V is TRBV7-9; TRBD1 is a possible D gene (6 bases). The CDR3 loop spans 12 amino acids. Looked up from germline, CDR1 is SEHNR and CDR2 is FQNEAQ (reference sequence). The CDR3 region is CSSSGTGFEQYF. CDR3 DNA sequence: TGTTCCAGCAGCGGAACAGGGTTCGAGCAGTACTTC.

Points on this clone: A read error may produce the germline difference seen at one junction end. The chain links TRBV19 to TRBJ2-3, with D tentatively TRBD1 (7 bases). Germline CDR1 reads LNHDA; CDR2 reads SQIVND (reference sequence). This CDR3 has 18 residues. CDR3 amino acids: CASSISVGGTASTDTQYF. CDR3 sequence (DNA): TGTGCAAGTAGTATATCCGTAGGGGGGACAGCAAGCACAGATACGCAGTATTTT.

Turning to this clone: Different DNA sequences within this sample yield the same CDR3. The genes are TRBV7-9 and TRBJ1-1; possible D gene TRBD1, 5 bases. The CDR3 is 14 amino acids. V lost 3 bases to trimming and J lost 0 bases, with 8 bases between them. Germline lookup yields CDR1 SEHNR and CDR2 FQNEAQ (reference sequence). DNA for the CDR3: TGTGCCAGCAGCTTGGGAGGGGTGAACACTGAAGCTTTCTTT. It encodes CASSLGGVNTEAFF.

DNA of the CDR3: TGTGCCAGTACGACAGGGGAGGGTGAAAAACTGTTTTTT. This translates into CASTTGEGEKLFF. The chain recombines TRBV28 with TRBJ1-4; 8 nucleotides line up with TRBD1. V dropped 9 bases and J dropped 7; count of bases not matched to a gene: 7. CDR1 is MDHEN, CDR2 SYDVKM, per germline. There are 13 residues in the CDR3.

The rearrangement joins TRBV5-1 to TRBJ2-7, with 8 bases matching TRBD2. This CDR3 is built from 14 residues. Unmatched junction bases numbered 7, after V lost 4 bases and J lost 4 bases. Germline V gene data show CDR1 as SGHRS and CDR2 as YFSETQ. CDR3 residues: CASSRGGEDYEQYF. In DNA, the CDR3 is TGCGCCAGCAGCCGGGGGGGAGAAGATTACGAGCAGTACTTC.

As regards this clone: A junction boundary mismatches the germline segment, possibly from a read error. This chain joins TRBV5-5 and TRBJ2-7, with a tentative D call TRBD1 (6 bases). Germline CDR1 is SGHKS and CDR2 is YYEKEE (reference sequence). This CDR3 spans 15 amino acids. The DNA of the CDR3 is TGTGCCAGCAGCTTGGGACAGGCCTTCTCCTACGGGCAGTACTTC. Encoded protein: CASSLGQAFSYGQYF.

This chain uses TRBV29-1 with TRBJ1-2; tentatively, D is TRBD1 (5 bases). CDR1 is SQVTM, CDR2 ANQGSEA, per germline. Trimming shortened V by 0 bases and J by 4 bases, and 12 bases separated the two germline ends. This CDR3 is 14 amino acids long. CDR3 DNA: TGCAGCGTTGAAGAAGGTTCGACAGTCTATGGCTACACCTTC. Its translation is CSVEEGSTVYGYTF. Full variable domain (outside the CDR3, taken from reference TRBV29-1 and TRBJ1-2): SAVISQKPSRDICQRGTSLTIQCQVDSQVTMMFWYRQQPGQSLTLIATANQGSEATYESGFVIDKFPISRPNLTFSTLTVSNMSPEDSSIYLCSVEEGSTVYGYTFGSGTRLTVV.

The rearrangement links TRBV7-6 to TRBJ2-7, with 9 bases aligning to TRBD1. The CDR3 is made up of 15 amino acids. V was pared by 1 base and J by 3 bases, with 4 bases of the junction left unmatched. The germline gives CDR1 SGHVS, CDR2 FNYEAQ. The CDR3 loop is CASSLGTGASYEQYF. The CDR3, as DNA: TGTGCCAGCAGCTTAGGGACAGGGGCTAGCTACGAGCAGTACTTC.

CDR3 nucleotide sequence: TGTGCCAGCAGCCGGGACAGGGGGCTCGATACGCAGTATTTT. Amino acids: CASSRDRGLDTQYF. J is TRBJ2-3 and V is TRBV7-9; TRBD1 matches at 12 bases. Germline assignment: CDR1 SEHNR and CDR2 FQNEAQ (reference sequence). The CDR3 extends over 14 amino acids. V gave up 5 bases and J gave up 6 bases; unmatched junction bases: 3.

CDR3: CASSDRTSGDNEQFF. The CDR3 nucleotides read TGTGCCAGCAGTGACCGGACTAGCGGGGACAATGAGCAGTTCTTC. This chain uses TRBV6-4 with TRBJ2-1; TRBD2 agrees at 12 bases. Looked up from germline, CDR1 is MRHNA and CDR2 is SNTAGT. V dropped 2 bases and J dropped 5; count of bases not matched to a gene: 1. The CDR3 totals 15 residues.

The chain is built from TRBV29-1 and TRBJ2-7; D remains ambiguous. CDR3 size: 13 residues. CDR1 and CDR2 from the germline V gene are SQVTM and ANQGSEA. The V end was cut by 6 bases, the J end by 6 bases, with 18 bases between. The CDR3, as DNA: TGCAGCGTCCAAGCAATCAACCTTAGCGAGCAGTACTTC. Amino acid sequence: CSVQAINLSEQYF.

The rearrangement uses TRBV27 and TRBJ2-1; a possible D gene is TRBD2 (6 bases). Germline CDR1 is MNHEY and CDR2 is SMNVEV (reference sequence). CDR3 size: 15 residues. Deletions cut 6 bases from V and 5 bases from J, with 17 bases between. The CDR3 here is CASSPLQRADNEQFF. CDR3 sequence (DNA): TGTGCCAGCAGCCCCCTCCAGCGGGCCGACAATGAGCAGTTCTTC.

The chain joins TRBV28 to TRBJ2-7; the D gene is possibly TRBD2 (6 bases). The CDR3 loop spans 15 amino acids. CDR1 and CDR2 (germline): MDHEN, SYDVKM. V was cut by 5 bases and J by 2 bases, with 16 bases left in between. CDR3 in amino acids: CASSRTGTGPYEQYF. The CDR3 nucleotides are TGTGCCAGCAGTCGGACCGGGACTGGGCCCTACGAGCAGTACTTC.

The chain employs TRBV7-9 and TRBJ2-4, with D possibly TRBD1 on 6 matching bases. This CDR3 has 17 residues. The germline gives CDR1 SEHNR, CDR2 FQNEAQ (reference sequence). Trimming removed 5 bases at V and 1 base at J, with 18 bases between. The CDR3 nucleotides are TGTGCCAGCAGCCCGACATTCGCGCAGGGGGCCAAAAACATTCAGTACTTC. This gives the protein CASSPTFAQGAKNIQYF.

This sequence joins TRBV5-1 and TRBJ1-1, with D maybe TRBD1 (5 bases). The length of the CDR3 is 15 residues. Germline-derived CDR1 and CDR2 are SGHRS and YFSETQ. Trimming removed 4 bases from V and 3 bases from J, with 16 bases in between. The CDR3 spells CASSPAGDGYTEAFF. In DNA form, the CDR3 reads TGCGCCAGCAGCCCGGCGGGGGACGGGTACACTGAAGCTTTCTTT.

This clone was counted only a few times. The chain is built from TRBV5-6 and TRBJ2-1; 7 bases match TRBD1. This CDR3 has 12 residues. Trimming took 2 bases from V and 9 from J; bases not matched to a gene: 2. Germline V gives CDR1 SGHDT, CDR2 YYEEEE. Here the CDR3 DNA reads TGTGCCAGCAGCTTACAGGGGAGTGAGCAGTTCTTC. Amino acid sequence: CASSLQGSEQFF.